Listed below are T cell receptor beta chains from one sample, sequenced in a study of OX40 agonist ivuxolimab in advanced cancers. Generated by immunoSEQ multiplex PCR, the TCRdb table keeps only in-frame clones and is missing some. The table records around 15,000 clones, about four fifths of them present only once. The material sequenced was CD4+ or CD8+ T cells sorted from blood, taken in a trial of the OX40 agonist ivuxolimab. The receptor set was obtained from an adult with an advanced solid tumor such as melanoma, head and neck, liver or kidney cancer. The CDR3 runs from the conserved cysteine through the conserved F or W. A D gene is named only where the DNA matches it firmly. The size of a clone is reported for some rows only, either as once, few or many, or as a class for expanded clones.

cdr3_nt | cdr3_aa | v_call | d_call | j_call | clone_size
TGCGCCAGCAGCCAACGGGAGGTCAGGGGTGGCTACACCTTC | CASSQREVRGGYTF | TRBV4-1 | NA | TRBJ1-2 | NA
TGCGCCAGCAGCCAAGTGGCTGAGCAGTTCTTC | CASSQVAEQFF | TRBV4-1 | NA | TRBJ2-1 | large
TGTGCCAGCAGTGAAGACCACCCTTGGGAGCAGTACTTC | CASSEDHPWEQYF | TRBV2 | NA | TRBJ2-7 | once
TGTGCCAGCAGTTACTCGACCCAAATGGGGGGCTACACCTTC | CASSYSTQMGGYTF | TRBV6-6 | NA | TRBJ1-2 | NA
TGTGCTAGCAGCTTAGCCTTAGGCCAAGAGACCCAGTACTTC | CASSLALGQETQYF | TRBV7-7 | NA | TRBJ2-5 | NA
TGTGCCAGCAGCTTGGGATGGGAGACCCAGTACTTC | CASSLGWETQYF | TRBV7-2 | NA | TRBJ2-5 | NA
TGTGCCAGCAGCCCCCGGGGTGGCTCCTACGAGCAGTACTTC | CASSPRGGSYEQYF | TRBV13 | NA | TRBJ2-7 | NA
TGTGCCAGCAGCTTAGAAACTAATCAGCCCCAGCATTTT | CASSLETNQPQHF | TRBV5-8 | NA | TRBJ1-5 | NA
TGTGCCAGCAGTTACTCGGCAACCTCCTACGAGCAGTACTTC | CASSYSATSYEQYF | TRBV6-5 | NA | TRBJ2-7 | NA
TGTGCCAGCAGTTACGGGGCAGGAGAGTACGAGCAGTACTTC | CASSYGAGEYEQYF | TRBV6-5 | NA | TRBJ2-7 | NA
TGTGCCAGCAGTGCTAGCGGGGGAGCCAAAAACATTCAGTACTTC | CASSASGGAKNIQYF | TRBV6-5 | TRBD2 | TRBJ2-4 | NA
TGTGCCAGCAGTTTATCGAGGGGACTAGCCGCAGATACGCAGTATTTT | CASSLSRGLAADTQYF | TRBV27 | TRBD2 | TRBJ2-3 | NA
TGTGCCAGTAGTAGCCGGACAGGGGGATGGCAGCCCCAGCATTTT | CASSSRTGGWQPQHF | TRBV19 | TRBD1 | TRBJ1-5 | NA
TGTGCCAGCAGCTTACGGGACAACCCCAATGAGCAGTTCTTC | CASSLRDNPNEQFF | TRBV11-3 | NA | TRBJ2-1 | NA
TGCGCCAGCAGCCAAGATAGCCAGGGGGCAGAAGGCTACACCTTC | CASSQDSQGAEGYTF | TRBV4-3 | TRBD1 | TRBJ1-2 | NA
TGTGCCAGCACCAACCGGGGGGGCGATTTTGGCTACACCTTC | CASTNRGGDFGYTF | TRBV28 | NA | TRBJ1-2 | few
TGTGCCACCAGCGGGGGCAGGCGCACAGATACGCAGTATTTT | CATSGGRRTDTQYF | TRBV15 | NA | TRBJ2-3 | NA
TGTGCCAGCAGCAACTTCGTGGGGGGGCAAGGCTATGGCTACACCTTC | CASSNFVGGQGYGYTF | TRBV6-6 | NA | TRBJ1-2 | NA
TGCGCCAGCAGCCAAGTGGGTCTTTCCAACTATGGCTACACCTTC | CASSQVGLSNYGYTF | TRBV4-1 | NA | TRBJ1-2 | NA
TGTGCCAGCAGTTACTCGAAACTAGCGTACGACGAGCAGTACTTC | CASSYSKLAYDEQYF | TRBV6-5 | TRBD2 | TRBJ2-7 | NA
TGCGGCTTCGGGGGTCCCCTCTACGAGCAGTACTTC | CGFGGPLYEQYF | TRBV23-1 | NA | TRBJ2-7 | NA
TGTGCCAGCAGCCGACCAAAGGGGCAGGGGGTCTACGAGCAGTACTTC | CASSRPKGQGVYEQYF | TRBV7-6 | TRBD1 | TRBJ2-7 | NA
TGTGCCAGCAGCCCAGAGGTAGCGGGGGTGGGTGAGCAGTTCTTC | CASSPEVAGVGEQFF | TRBV7-2 | TRBD2 | TRBJ2-1 | once
TGTGCCAGCAGCGTAGGATGGGTGGGGACCTACCAAGAGACCCAGTACTTC | CASSVGWVGTYQETQYF | TRBV9 | NA | TRBJ2-5 | NA
TGTGCCAGCAGTGAGCCAGGGGGGGACACTGAAGCTTTCTTT | CASSEPGGDTEAFF | TRBV2 | TRBD1 | TRBJ1-1 | NA
TGTGCCAGCAGCCTATACTCGACAGGGAGGGTGAACACTGAAGCTTTCTTT | CASSLYSTGRVNTEAFF | TRBV13 | TRBD1 | TRBJ1-1 | NA
TGTGCCAGCATACGGGAACGTGAAGCTTTCTTT | CASIREREAFF | TRBV5-5 | NA | TRBJ1-1 | few
TGTGCCAGCAGCGAAACAGGGGGGAAAAACATTCAGTACTTC | CASSETGGKNIQYF | TRBV7-9 | TRBD1 | TRBJ2-4 | NA
TGTGCCAGCAGCTCCACAGACAATGAGCAGTTCTTC | CASSSTDNEQFF | TRBV7-3 | NA | TRBJ2-1 | NA
TGCGCCAGCAGCTTGGTCCCTACAGGGGGCTCTTACAGTGGCTACACCTTC | CASSLVPTGGSYSGYTF | TRBV5-1 | TRBD1 | TRBJ1-2 | NA
TGTGCCAGCAGGGGACAGGGCGCGGGCAACACTGAAGCTTTCTTT | CASRGQGAGNTEAFF | TRBV6-6 | TRBD1 | TRBJ1-1 | NA
TGTGCCGGTGGGTCGGGGTACGAGCAGTACTTC | CAGGSGYEQYF | TRBV6-6 | NA | TRBJ2-7 | NA
TGTGCCAGCAGTGAAACTAGCGGGGGGCCTTTCCCCTACGAGCAGTACTTC | CASSETSGGPFPYEQYF | TRBV2 | TRBD2 | TRBJ2-7 | NA
TGCGCCAGCAGCCAAGATCCCGGACAGGGAAGGGGCTACACCTTC | CASSQDPGQGRGYTF | TRBV4-1 | TRBD1 | TRBJ1-2 | NA
TGCAGCTTTAACGACAGGGAGGCCGGTGAGCAGTTCTTC | CSFNDREAGEQFF | TRBV29-1 | NA | TRBJ2-1 | medium-sized
TGTGCCAGCAGCTTAGAGGGACAGAAAGTCTACGAGCAGTACTTC | CASSLEGQKVYEQYF | TRBV5-5 | TRBD1 | TRBJ2-7 | NA
TGTGCCAGCAGCGTAGTCTCCACAGGGCCGTATGGCTACACCTTC | CASSVVSTGPYGYTF | TRBV9 | NA | TRBJ1-2 | once
TGCGCCAGCAGCCAAGATACAGACAGGCCCTACGAGCAGTACTTC | CASSQDTDRPYEQYF | TRBV4-1 | NA | TRBJ2-7 | NA
TGCGCCAGCAGCCAAGATAATCTCAATGAGCAGTTCTTC | CASSQDNLNEQFF | TRBV4-1 | NA | TRBJ2-1 | NA
TGCGCCAGCAGCCAAGAAGTCCCTGTCTCACCCCTCCACTTT | CASSQEVPVSPLHF | TRBV4-1 | NA | TRBJ1-6 | large
TGTGCCAGCAGCCCCCGGGGGGGATCCTATGGCTACACCTTC | CASSPRGGSYGYTF | TRBV11-3 | NA | TRBJ1-2 | few
TGCGCCAGCAGCCAAGAAACGGATCGGGACACTGAAGCTTTCTTT | CASSQETDRDTEAFF | TRBV4-3 | NA | TRBJ1-1 | NA
TGCGCCAGCAGCCCCCCCCAAGTGGGAAATGAAGCTTTCTTT | CASSPPQVGNEAFF | TRBV4-1 | NA | TRBJ1-1 | NA
TGCAGCGTTGATACCGGGACGGCGGACGGCTACACCTTC | CSVDTGTADGYTF | TRBV29-1 | NA | TRBJ1-2 | NA
TGTGCCAGCAGTGACGGGACAGGGGGCCACCACGAGCAGTACTTC | CASSDGTGGHHEQYF | TRBV6-6 | TRBD1 | TRBJ2-7 | NA